The clone carrying this T cell receptor (beta chain) was seen only a few times. The antigen remains unidentified. Using its own MiXCR run on the RT-PCR reads, TCRdb lists one record per CDR3 protein. Of some 500,000 distinct CDR3 sequences in the sample, more than 15% were seen once. V was shortened by 11 bases and J by 2 bases, with 15 bases between the two germline ends. This CDR3 spans 13 amino acids. This record comes from a study of response to subunit inactivated influenza vaccine. Findings and limits, study-wide: The authors offered the suggestion that each seasonal influenza vaccination recruits few new T cells.

This chain uses TRBV12-3 or TRBV12-4 with TRBJ1-1; D uncertain. This clonotype originated in a man in his fifties or sixties who received an inactivated influenza vaccine. Sequenced material: CD4+ T cells sorted from PBMCs, taken less than 25 months after vaccination. The DNA of the CDR3 is TGTGCCGGTTCACGAACTCCTAACACTGAAGCTTTCTTT. This encodes CAGSRTPNTEAFF.